This T cell receptor (beta chain) was profiled in a study of T cells after yellow fever vaccination. Study observations and caveats: A minor fraction of clonotypes spanned both CD4 and CD8 compartments. Although the secondary response was weaker, it peaked faster, at day 5 versus 15. Most primary-vaccination clones reappeared after the booster (about 96% CD4, more than 70% CD8).

CDR1 GTSNPN and CDR2 SVGIG come from the germline V gene (reference sequence). Trimming stripped 3 bases from V and 13 bases from J, with 15 bases between. The CDR3 runs to 11 residues. In TCRdb, the 5' RACE reads were re-called with MiXCR into one record per CDR3 protein. The sample gives about 340,000 distinct CDR3 sequences, about an eighth of which show up once; 3.2% is in the top ten. With regard to this clonotype: Its antigen remains unknown.

This receptor was identified in a young man who received the YFV17D yellow fever vaccine. The sequences come from CD4+ T cells sorted from PBMCs, collected 15 days after the yellow fever booster vaccination. The genes are TRBV30 and TRBJ1-2, with TRBD1 as a possible D gene (6 bases). The CDR3 sequence is CAWSAGDRGTF. In DNA form, the CDR3 reads TGTGCCTGGAGCGCAGGGGATCGTGGCACCTTC.